The T cell receptor (beta chain) described here comes from a study of control samples from healthy donors and cancer patients. Libraries were prepared by immunoSEQ multiplex PCR; TCRdb keeps only in-frame clonotypes and omits some of them. The sample holds some 220,000 clones, about 93% seen once. The germline V and J ends were trimmed by 3 bases and 5 bases, with 9 bases remaining between them. This CDR3 is 13 amino acids long. The germline V gene has CDR1 KGHDR and CDR2 SFDVKD. The TCR was taken from a man in his fifties or sixties in good health. What was sequenced was blood. The chain carries TRBV24-1 and TRBJ2-5; maybe TRBD1 (5 bases). The CDR3 coding sequence is TGTGCCACCAGTGATGGGGCGATGGAGACCCAGTACTTC. This sequence encodes CATSDGAMETQYF.